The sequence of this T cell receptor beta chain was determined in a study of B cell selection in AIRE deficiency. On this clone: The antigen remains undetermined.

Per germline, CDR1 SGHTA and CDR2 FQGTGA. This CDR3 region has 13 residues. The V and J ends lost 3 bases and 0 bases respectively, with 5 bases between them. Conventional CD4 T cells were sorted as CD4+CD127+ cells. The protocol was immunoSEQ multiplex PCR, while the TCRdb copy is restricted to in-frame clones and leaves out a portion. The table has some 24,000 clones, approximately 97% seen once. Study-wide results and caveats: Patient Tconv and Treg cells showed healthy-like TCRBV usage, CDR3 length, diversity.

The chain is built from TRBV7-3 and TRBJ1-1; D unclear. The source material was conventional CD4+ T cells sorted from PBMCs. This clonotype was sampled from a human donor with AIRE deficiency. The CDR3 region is CASSFHLNTEAFF. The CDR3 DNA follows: TGTGCCAGCAGCTTTCACCTGAACACTGAAGCTTTCTTT.